The text below deals with one TCR beta chain. The target of this receptor is not known. Within one base of it there is no much larger clone, and no base qualities were kept. This specimen belongs to a study of control samples from healthy donors and cancer patients (dated by TCRdb to about 2020). The library was produced with the immunoSEQ multiplex PCR assay. Entries here come from immuneACCESS through TCRdb and include only in-frame sequences with V and J called. Some clones fail to appear in such tables; in the studies checked, an unresolved V gene covers under half of the shortfall, and the cause of the remainder is unknown. In all, the sample holds 150,000 to 200,000 clones, and more than 80% of those were seen once. The ten largest clonotypes hold around 1.4% of the sample. Trimming takes 5 bases from V and 5 bases from J, and the germline ends sit 12 bases apart. The CDR3 starts with the cysteine, ends with the phenylalanine, and has 13 residues. The kept DNA is CDR3 alone, 39 bases in frame from the first base. The germline V gene supplies CDR1 MNHEY and CDR2 SVGEGT.

The sequence joins TRBV6-2 or TRBV6-3 to TRBJ2-5, with no confident D gene call. The source material was blood. The sequence was collected from a man aged 25-45 years in good health. The encoded CDR3 is CASSIGFLETQYF. The sequence in DNA is TGTGCCAGCAGTATTGGGTTTCTCGAGACCCAGTACTTC.